These T cell receptor beta chains were read from a single sample in a study of T-cell memory formation after mild COVID-19. TCRdb processed the 5' RACE reads anew with MiXCR; each CDR3 protein has one entry. The sample contains about 180,000 distinct CDR3 sequences, 16% of which appear only once. The sample comprised PBMCs or a T cell subset sorted from them (not recorded which). Receptor source: an adult woman who had mild COVID-19 (a few samples of this study predate the infection). Cell type and time point are not known. The CDR3 runs from the conserved cysteine through the conserved F or W. A D gene is named only where the DNA matches it firmly. Some rows mark clone size as missing; the rest say once, few, many or name a class of expanded clone.

TRBV28	TRBJ2-7	NA	12	few	CATSQPSYEQYF	TGTGCCACCTCACAGCCCTCCTACGAGCAGTACTTC
TRBV2	TRBJ2-1	TRBD2	14	NA	CASSPLAGYNEQFF	TGTGCCAGCAGTCCTCTAGCGGGGTACAATGAGCAGTTCTTC
TRBV5-1	TRBJ2-3	NA	14	few	CASSSSEGADTQYF	TGCGCCAGCAGCTCCTCCGAGGGGGCAGATACGCAGTATTTT
TRBV6-2/TRBV6-3	TRBJ2-5	TRBD2	15	few	CASSYAGTSGETQYF	TGTGCCAGCAGTTATGCAGGGACTAGCGGAGAGACCCAGTACTTC
TRBV2	TRBJ1-1	TRBD1	13	few	CASGTGGVTEAFF	TGTGCCAGCGGAACAGGGGGGGTCACTGAAGCTTTCTTT
TRBV20-1	TRBJ1-3	NA	11	NA	CSARDPNTIYF	TGCAGTGCTAGAGATCCAAACACCATATATTTT
TRBV2	TRBJ2-2	NA	16	NA	CASNLFASFSTGELFF	TGTGCCAGCAATCTTTTTGCGTCTTTTTCCACCGGGGAGCTGTTTTTT
TRBV7-9	TRBJ2-7	NA	12	NA	CASSPQDYEQYF	TGTGCCAGCAGCCCCCAGGACTACGAGCAGTACTTC
TRBV5-5	TRBJ2-1	NA	16	few	CASSLAGSSSYNEQFF	TGTGCCAGCAGCTTGGCCGGGTCGAGCTCCTACAATGAGCAGTTCTTC
TRBV18	TRBJ2-3	TRBD1	15	NA	CASSPPNRGTDTQYF	TGTGCCAGCTCACCACCGAACAGGGGGACAGATACGCAGTATTTT
TRBV23-1	TRBJ2-1	NA	10	NA	CASSGNEQFF	TGCGCCAGCAGCGGGAATGAGCAGTTCTTC
TRBV6-1	TRBJ2-1	NA	14	NA	CASSQGTVNNEQFF	TGTGCCAGCAGTCAGGGGACGGTTAACAATGAGCAGTTCTTC
TRBV7-9	TRBJ1-2	NA	14	NA	CASGGRVNNYGYTF	TGTGCCAGCGGGGGGAGAGTAAATAACTATGGCTACACCTTC
TRBV13	TRBJ2-1	NA	20	few	CASSGRQGSIDGSSYNEQFF	TGTGCCAGCAGCGGCAGGCAGGGATCCATCGACGGAAGCTCCTACAATGAGCAGTTCTTC
TRBV6-5	TRBJ1-1	NA	14	few	CASSYSGGLTEAFF	TGTGCCAGCAGTTACTCCGGTGGGCTTACTGAAGCTTTCTTT
TRBV30	TRBJ2-1	TRBD2	14	few	CAWRPAGVYNEQFF	TGTGCCTGGAGACCGGCGGGGGTATACAATGAGCAGTTCTTC
TRBV7-9	TRBJ2-3	TRBD1	14	few	CASSPQGETDTQYF	TGTGCCAGCAGTCCACAGGGGGAAACAGATACGCAGTATTTT
TRBV11-1	TRBJ2-7	TRBD2	15	few	CASSLTSGSSYEQYF	TGTGCCAGCAGCCTAACTAGCGGGAGCTCCTACGAGCAGTACTTC
TRBV4-3	TRBJ2-2	NA	16	NA	CASSQDPFSGTGELFF	TGCGCCAGCAGCCAAGATCCCTTCTCAGGGACCGGGGAGCTGTTTTTT
TRBV15	TRBJ2-7	NA	16	NA	CATSRGGLSITYEQYF	TGTGCCACCAGCAGAGGTGGTTTATCAATCACCTACGAGCAGTACTTC
TRBV2	TRBJ2-5	NA	12	many	CASRTSRETQYF	TGTGCCAGCAGGACTAGTCGGGAGACCCAGTACTTC
TRBV4-2	TRBJ2-7	TRBD2	15	few	CASSQASGGWDEQYF	TGTGCCAGCAGCCAAGCTAGCGGGGGGTGGGACGAGCAGTACTTC
TRBV29-1	TRBJ1-2	TRBD1	12	NA	CSVRRGQDGYTF	TGCAGCGTGCGTAGGGGGCAAGATGGCTACACCTTC
TRBV20-1	TRBJ2-1	TRBD1	16	NA	CSAGRQGVGLYNEQFF	TGCAGTGCAGGACGACAGGGAGTGGGCCTCTACAATGAGCAGTTCTTC
TRBV5-1	TRBJ2-3	TRBD1	16	few	CASSLVDRLSPDTQYF	TGCGCCAGCAGCTTGGTGGACAGGCTCAGCCCAGATACGCAGTATTTT
TRBV5-8	TRBJ2-3	NA	15	NA	CASRISGVGGDTQYF	TGTGCCAGCCGCATATCCGGGGTCGGGGGCGATACGCAGTATTTT
TRBV24-1	TRBJ2-2	NA	16	NA	CATSDPRVANTGELFF	TGTGCCACCAGTGACCCAAGGGTGGCGAACACCGGTGAGCTGTTTTTT
TRBV12-3/TRBV12-4	TRBJ2-1	TRBD1	14	NA	CASSLRGRAAEQFF	TGTGCCAGCAGTTTAAGGGGGCGGGCAGCTGAGCAGTTCTTC
TRBV20-1	TRBJ2-3	TRBD2	15	NA	CSAQAGTSSTDTQYF	TGCAGTGCTCAAGCCGGGACTAGCTCTACAGATACGCAGTATTTT
TRBV20-1	TRBJ1-2	TRBD1	12	few	CSAIQGANGYTF	TGCAGTGCCATACAGGGGGCGAACGGCTACACCTTC
TRBV14	TRBJ2-3	NA	16	NA	CASSQGSWVVTDTQYF	TGTGCCAGCAGCCAAGGCTCGTGGGTTGTCACAGATACGCAGTATTTT
TRBV7-2	TRBJ2-5	NA	13	NA	CASSFRSGETQYF	TGTGCCAGCAGCTTTAGGAGTGGAGAGACCCAGTACTTC
TRBV2	TRBJ2-3	NA	14	NA	CASSEAGWADTQYF	TGTGCCAGCAGTGAGGCAGGGTGGGCAGATACGCAGTATTTT
TRBV6-5	TRBJ2-1	TRBD1	17	NA	CASSSRLTGTGAYEQFF	TGTGCCAGCAGTTCTCGTCTGACCGGGACAGGGGCCTACGAGCAGTTCTTC
TRBV20-1	TRBJ2-3	TRBD1	12	NA	CSRDRVTDTQYF	TGCAGTCGGGACAGGGTAACAGATACGCAGTATTTT
TRBV11-1	TRBJ2-5	NA	15	few	CASSPPGAGGETQYF	TGTGCCAGCAGCCCCCCTGGAGCGGGCGGAGAGACCCAGTACTTC
TRBV20-1	TRBJ1-2	TRBD1	13	NA	CSARTGSVYGYTF	TGCAGTGCTAGGACAGGGTCGGTCTATGGCTACACCTTC
TRBV10-3	TRBJ1-2	TRBD1	16	few	CAISEDRGQGFYGYTF	TGTGCCATCAGTGAGGACAGGGGGCAAGGGTTCTATGGCTACACCTTC
TRBV12-3/TRBV12-4	TRBJ2-3	TRBD2	14	NA	CASSLGLGGDTQYF	TGTGCCAGCAGTCTCGGACTAGGTGGAGATACGCAGTATTTT
TRBV5-1	TRBJ2-2	NA	16	few	CASSPRGPLNTGELFF	TGCGCCAGCAGCCCCAGGGGTCCTTTGAACACCGGGGAGCTGTTTTTT
TRBV7-2	TRBJ2-1	TRBD1	15	NA	CASSLDRATHNEQFF	TGTGCCAGCAGCTTGGACAGGGCCACCCACAATGAGCAGTTCTTC
TRBV6-2/TRBV6-3	TRBJ2-3	TRBD2	17	many	CASSYGWRGGSTDTQYF	TGTGCCAGCAGTTACGGATGGAGGGGAGGGAGCACAGATACGCAGTATTTT